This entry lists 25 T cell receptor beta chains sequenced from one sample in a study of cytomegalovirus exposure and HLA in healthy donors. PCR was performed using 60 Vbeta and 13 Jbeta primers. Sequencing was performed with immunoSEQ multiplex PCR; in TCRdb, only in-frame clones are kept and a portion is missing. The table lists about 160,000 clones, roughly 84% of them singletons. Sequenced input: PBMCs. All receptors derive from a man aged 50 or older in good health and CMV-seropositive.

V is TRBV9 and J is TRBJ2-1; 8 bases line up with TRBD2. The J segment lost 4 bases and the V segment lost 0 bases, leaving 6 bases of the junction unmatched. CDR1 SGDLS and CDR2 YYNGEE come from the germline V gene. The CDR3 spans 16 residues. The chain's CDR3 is CASSVEPSGRYNEQFF. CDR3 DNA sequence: TGTGCCAGCAGCGTAGAGCCTAGCGGGCGATACAATGAGCAGTTCTTC.

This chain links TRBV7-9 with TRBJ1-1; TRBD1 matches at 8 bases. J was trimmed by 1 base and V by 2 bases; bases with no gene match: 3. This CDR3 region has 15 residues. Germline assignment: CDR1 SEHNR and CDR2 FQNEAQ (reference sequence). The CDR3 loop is CASSLSDRGNTEAFF. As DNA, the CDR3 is TGTGCCAGCAGCTTATCCGACAGGGGGAACACTGAAGCTTTCTTT.

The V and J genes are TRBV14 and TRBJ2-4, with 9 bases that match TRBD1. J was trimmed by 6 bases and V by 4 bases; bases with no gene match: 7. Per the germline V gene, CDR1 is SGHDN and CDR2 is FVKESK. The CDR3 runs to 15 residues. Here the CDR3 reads CASSPRADRGNIQYF. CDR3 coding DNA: TGTGCCAGCAGCCCTCGGGCGGACAGGGGAAACATTCAGTACTTC.

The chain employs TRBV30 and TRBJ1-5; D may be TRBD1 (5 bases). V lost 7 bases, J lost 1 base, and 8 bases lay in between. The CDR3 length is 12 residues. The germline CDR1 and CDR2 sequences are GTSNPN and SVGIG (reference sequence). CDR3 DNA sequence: TGTGCCTATGGGGGGAGCAATCAGCCCCAGCATTTT. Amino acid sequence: CAYGGSNQPQHF.

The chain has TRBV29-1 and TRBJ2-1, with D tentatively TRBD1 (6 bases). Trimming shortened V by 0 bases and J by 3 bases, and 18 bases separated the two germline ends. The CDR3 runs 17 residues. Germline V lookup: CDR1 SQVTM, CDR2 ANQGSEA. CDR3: CSVEDLDFGQIYNEQFF. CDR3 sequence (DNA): TGCAGCGTTGAAGATTTAGACTTCGGACAGATCTACAATGAGCAGTTCTTC.

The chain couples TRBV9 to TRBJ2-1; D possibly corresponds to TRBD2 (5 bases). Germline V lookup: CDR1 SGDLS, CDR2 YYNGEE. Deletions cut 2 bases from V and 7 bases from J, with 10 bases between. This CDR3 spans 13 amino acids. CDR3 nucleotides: TGTGCCAGCAGCGTTGGACTCGGGAATGAGCAGTTCTTC. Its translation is CASSVGLGNEQFF.

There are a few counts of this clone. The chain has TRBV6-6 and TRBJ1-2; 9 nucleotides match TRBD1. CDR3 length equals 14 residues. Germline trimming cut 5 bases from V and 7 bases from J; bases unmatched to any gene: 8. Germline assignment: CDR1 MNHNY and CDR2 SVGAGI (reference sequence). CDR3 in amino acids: CASSHWDRVAGYTF. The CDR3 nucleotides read TGTGCCAGCAGTCACTGGGACAGGGTGGCTGGCTACACCTTC.

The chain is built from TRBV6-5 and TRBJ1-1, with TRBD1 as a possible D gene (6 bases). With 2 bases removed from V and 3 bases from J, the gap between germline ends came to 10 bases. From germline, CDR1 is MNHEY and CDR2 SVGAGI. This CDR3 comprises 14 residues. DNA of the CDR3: TGTGCCAGCAGTTACGACAGGACAGACACTGAAGCTTTCTTT. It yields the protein CASSYDRTDTEAFF.

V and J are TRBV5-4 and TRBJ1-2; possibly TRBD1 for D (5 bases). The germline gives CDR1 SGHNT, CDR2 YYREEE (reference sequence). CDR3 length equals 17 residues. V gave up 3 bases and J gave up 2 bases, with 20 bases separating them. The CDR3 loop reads CASSSGQSQGPNYGYTF. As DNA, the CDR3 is TGTGCCAGCAGCTCTGGACAATCTCAAGGGCCCAACTATGGCTACACCTTC.

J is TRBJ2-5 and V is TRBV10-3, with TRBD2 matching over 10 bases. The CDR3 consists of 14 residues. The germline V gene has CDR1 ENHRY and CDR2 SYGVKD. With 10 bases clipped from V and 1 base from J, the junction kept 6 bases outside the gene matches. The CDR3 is CATQIAGGQETQYF. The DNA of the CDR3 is TGTGCCACTCAGATAGCGGGGGGCCAAGAGACCCAGTACTTC.

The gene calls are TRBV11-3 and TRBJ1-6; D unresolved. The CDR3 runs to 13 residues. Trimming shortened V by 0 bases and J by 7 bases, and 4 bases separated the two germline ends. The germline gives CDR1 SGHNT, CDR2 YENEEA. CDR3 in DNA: TGTGCCAGCAGCTTAGACACAAATTCACCCCTCCACTTT. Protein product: CASSLDTNSPLHF.

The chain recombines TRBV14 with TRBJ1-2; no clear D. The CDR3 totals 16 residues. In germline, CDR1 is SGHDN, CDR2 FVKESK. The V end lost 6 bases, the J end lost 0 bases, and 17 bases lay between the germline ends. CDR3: CASSPYGGLANYGYTF. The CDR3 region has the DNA TGTGCCAGCAGTCCCTATGGCGGTCTAGCTAACTATGGCTACACCTTC.

CDR3 sequence: CASSFEVGIDTQYF. CDR3 nucleotides: TGCGCCAGCAGCTTCGAGGTCGGTATAGATACGCAGTATTTT. The gene calls are TRBV5-1 and TRBJ2-3, with D uncertain. The V gene's germline CDR1 is SGHRS and CDR2 YFSETQ. V dropped 2 bases and J dropped 5 bases, with 12 bases sitting between them. The CDR3 totals 14 residues.

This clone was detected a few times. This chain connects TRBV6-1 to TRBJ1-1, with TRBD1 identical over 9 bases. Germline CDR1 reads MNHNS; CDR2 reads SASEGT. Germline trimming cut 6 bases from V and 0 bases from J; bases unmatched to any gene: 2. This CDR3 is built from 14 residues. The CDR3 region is CASRDRGMNTEAFF. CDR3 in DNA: TGTGCCAGCAGGGACAGGGGTATGAACACTGAAGCTTTCTTT.

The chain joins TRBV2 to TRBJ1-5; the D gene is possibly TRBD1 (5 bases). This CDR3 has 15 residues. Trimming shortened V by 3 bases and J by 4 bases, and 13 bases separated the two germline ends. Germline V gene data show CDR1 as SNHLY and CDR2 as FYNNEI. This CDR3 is CASSDQGYRNQPQHF. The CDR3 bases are TGTGCCAGCAGTGATCAGGGTTATAGAAATCAGCCCCAGCATTTT.

CDR3 loop: CASRGLTGTDTQYF. The DNA of the CDR3 is TGTGCCAGCAGAGGACTAACCGGCACAGATACGCAGTATTTT. This chain connects TRBV4-2 to TRBJ2-3; D may be TRBD2 (6 bases). Germline V lookup: CDR1 LGHNA, CDR2 YNFKEQ. CDR3 length: 14 amino acids. The V and J ends lost 6 bases and 1 base respectively, with 11 bases between them.

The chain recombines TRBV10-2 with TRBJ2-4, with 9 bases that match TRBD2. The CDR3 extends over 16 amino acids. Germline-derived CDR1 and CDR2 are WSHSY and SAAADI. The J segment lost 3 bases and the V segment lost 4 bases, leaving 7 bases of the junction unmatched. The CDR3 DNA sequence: TGCGCCAGCAGTGTGGGTAGCGGGAGTATCAAAAACATTCAGTACTTC. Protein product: CASSVGSGSIKNIQYF.

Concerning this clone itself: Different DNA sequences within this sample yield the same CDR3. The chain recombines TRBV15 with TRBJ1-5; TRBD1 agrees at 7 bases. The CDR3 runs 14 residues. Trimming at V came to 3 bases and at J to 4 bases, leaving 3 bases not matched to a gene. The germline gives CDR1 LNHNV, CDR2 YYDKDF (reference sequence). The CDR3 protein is CATSREQGNQPQHF. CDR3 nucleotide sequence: TGTGCCACCAGCAGGGAACAGGGGAATCAGCCCCAGCATTTT.

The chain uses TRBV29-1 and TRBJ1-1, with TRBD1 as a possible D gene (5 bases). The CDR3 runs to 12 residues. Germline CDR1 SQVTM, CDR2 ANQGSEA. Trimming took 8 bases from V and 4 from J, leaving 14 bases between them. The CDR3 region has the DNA TGCAGCACCCACAGCGGGGCCACTGAAGCTTTCTTT. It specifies CSTHSGATEAFF.

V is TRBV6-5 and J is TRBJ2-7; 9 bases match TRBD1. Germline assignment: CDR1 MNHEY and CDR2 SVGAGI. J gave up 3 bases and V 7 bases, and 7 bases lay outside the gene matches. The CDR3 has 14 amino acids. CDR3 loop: CASIPGQGHYEQYF. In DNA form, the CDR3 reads TGTGCCAGCATTCCGGGACAGGGCCACTACGAGCAGTACTTC.

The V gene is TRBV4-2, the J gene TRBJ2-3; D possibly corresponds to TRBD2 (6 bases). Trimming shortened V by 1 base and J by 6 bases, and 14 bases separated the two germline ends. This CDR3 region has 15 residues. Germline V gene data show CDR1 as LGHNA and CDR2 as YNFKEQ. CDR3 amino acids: CASSQASGTWDTQYF. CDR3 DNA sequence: TGTGCCAGCAGCCAAGCTTCCGGGACTTGGGATACGCAGTATTTT.

DNA of the CDR3: TGTGCCAGCAGTGAAGGCGTCACAGGGTCAGAGTCAAAACTGTTTTTT. This gives the protein CASSEGVTGSESKLFF. The chain employs TRBV2 and TRBJ1-4, with TRBD1 as a possible D gene (6 bases). This CDR3 region has 16 residues. The V gene's germline CDR1 is SNHLY and CDR2 FYNNEI. Trimming pared 1 base from V and 10 bases from J, leaving 19 bases between.

CDR3 bases: TGTGCCAGCAGCTTAGGCGGACAGGGCGCAGATACGCAGTATTTT. It specifies CASSLGGQGADTQYF. V usage is TRBV7-9 and J usage is TRBJ2-3; 8 positions agree with TRBD1. The junction had 4 bases not matched to a gene; V was cut back by 1 base and J by 4 bases. CDR3 length: 15 residues. CDR1 is SEHNR and CDR2 is FQNEAQ in the germline V gene (reference sequence).

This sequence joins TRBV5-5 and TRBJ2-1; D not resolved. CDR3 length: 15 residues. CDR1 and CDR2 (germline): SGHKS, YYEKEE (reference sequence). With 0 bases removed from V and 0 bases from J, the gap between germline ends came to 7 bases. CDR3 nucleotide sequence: TGTGCCAGCAGCTTGGCCCCGAGCTCCTACAATGAGCAGTTCTTC. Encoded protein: CASSLAPSSYNEQFF.

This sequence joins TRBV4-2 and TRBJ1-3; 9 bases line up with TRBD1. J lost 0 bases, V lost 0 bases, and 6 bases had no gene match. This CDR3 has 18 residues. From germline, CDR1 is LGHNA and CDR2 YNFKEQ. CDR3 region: CASSQEKTGGYSGNTIYF. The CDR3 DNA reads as TGTGCCAGCAGCCAAGAGAAGACAGGGGGATACTCTGGAAACACCATATATTTT.